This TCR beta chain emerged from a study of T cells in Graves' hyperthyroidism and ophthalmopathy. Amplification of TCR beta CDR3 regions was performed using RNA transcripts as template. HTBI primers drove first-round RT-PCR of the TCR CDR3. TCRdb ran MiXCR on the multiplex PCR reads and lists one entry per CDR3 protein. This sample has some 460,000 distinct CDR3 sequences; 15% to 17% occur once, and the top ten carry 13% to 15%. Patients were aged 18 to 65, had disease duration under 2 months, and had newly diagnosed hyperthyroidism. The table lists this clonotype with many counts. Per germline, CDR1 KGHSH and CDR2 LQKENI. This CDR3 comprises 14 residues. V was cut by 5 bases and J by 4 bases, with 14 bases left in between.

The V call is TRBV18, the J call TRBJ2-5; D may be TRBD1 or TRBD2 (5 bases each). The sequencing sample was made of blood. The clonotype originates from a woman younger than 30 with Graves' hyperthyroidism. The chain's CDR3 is CASSSSTGGETQYF. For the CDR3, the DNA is TGTGCCAGCTCATCATCGACTGGGGGAGAGACCCAGTACTTC.